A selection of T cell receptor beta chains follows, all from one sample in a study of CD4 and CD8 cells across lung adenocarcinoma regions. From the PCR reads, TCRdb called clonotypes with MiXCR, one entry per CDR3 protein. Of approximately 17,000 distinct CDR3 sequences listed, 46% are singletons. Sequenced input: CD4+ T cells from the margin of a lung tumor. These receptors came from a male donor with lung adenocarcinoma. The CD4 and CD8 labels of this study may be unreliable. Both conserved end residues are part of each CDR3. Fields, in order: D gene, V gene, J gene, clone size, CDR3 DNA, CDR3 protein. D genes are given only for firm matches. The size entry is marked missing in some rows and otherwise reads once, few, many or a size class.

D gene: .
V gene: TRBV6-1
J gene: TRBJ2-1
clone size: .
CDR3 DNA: TGTGCCAGCAGTGAAGCGGGCGGGAACCCCTACGAGCAGTTCTTC
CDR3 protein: CASSEAGGNPYEQFF

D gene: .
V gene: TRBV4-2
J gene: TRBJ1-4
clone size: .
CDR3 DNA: TGTGCCAGCAGCCCAGCGGTGGGAGCCACGGCTAATGAAAAACTGTTTTTT
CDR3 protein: CASSPAVGATANEKLFF

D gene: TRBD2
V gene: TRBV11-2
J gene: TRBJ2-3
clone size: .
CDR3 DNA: TGTGCCAGCAGCTCACGGGGGGGTTCAGATACGCAGTATTTT
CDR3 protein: CASSSRGGSDTQYF

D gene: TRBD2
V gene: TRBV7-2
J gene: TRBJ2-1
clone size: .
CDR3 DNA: TGTGCCAGCAGCATTCCACAGGCGGGGCGGGGGATGGCTGAGCAGTTCTTC
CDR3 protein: CASSIPQAGRGMAEQFF

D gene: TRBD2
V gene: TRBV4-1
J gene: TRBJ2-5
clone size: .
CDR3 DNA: TGCGCGGGCTCTTGGGTGGGGGCGGGAGGCCGGGACCCAGATACCCAGTACTTC
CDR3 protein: CAGSWVGAGGRDPDTQYF

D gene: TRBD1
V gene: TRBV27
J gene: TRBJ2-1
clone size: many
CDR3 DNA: TGTGCCAGCAGTTTATATCTCAGGGGACAGAGCTCCTACAATGAGCAGTTCTTC
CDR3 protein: CASSLYLRGQSSYNEQFF

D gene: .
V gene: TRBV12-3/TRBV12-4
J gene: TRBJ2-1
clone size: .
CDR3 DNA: TGTGCCAGCACTCTCACCTCGGCGGTTGTTGAGCAGTTCTTC
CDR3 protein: CASTLTSAVVEQFF

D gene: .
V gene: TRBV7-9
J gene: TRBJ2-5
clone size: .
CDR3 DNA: TGTGCCAGCGGGCTCGAGGGGGGGCGCGGGACCCAGTACTTC
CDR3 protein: CASGLEGGRGTQYF

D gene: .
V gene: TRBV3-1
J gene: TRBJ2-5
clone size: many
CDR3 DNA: TGTGCCAGCAGCCAAACGTTTCGCGGAAGCCGGAACTTC
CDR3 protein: CASSQTFRGSRNF

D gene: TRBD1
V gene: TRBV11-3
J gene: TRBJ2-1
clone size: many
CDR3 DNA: TGTGCCAGCAGCTTGGAACAGGGGGGATACAATGAGCAGTTCTTC
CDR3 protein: CASSLEQGGYNEQFF